This T cell receptor (beta chain) was documented in a study of blood T cell repertoires in COVID-19. Study summary: From T cells, B-cell-depleted T cells, or PBMCs came the material, which was cDNA or gDNA.

Authors' methods: Quantification of nucleated cells was approximated via reference gene primer amplification. Sequenced by immunoSEQ multiplex PCR; TCRdb stores in-frame clones only, minus some. The D gene and trimming were derived from the DNA, and the V and J assignments and clone size from that table. The data show 150,000 to 200,000 clones, 86% seen once. The specimen sequenced was peripheral blood. The receptor was derived from a man in his sixties with acute or convalescent COVID-19.

The CDR3 DNA sequence: TGTGCCAGCAGACTTAGCGGGAGACCCTACAATGAGCAGTTCTTC. It yields the protein CASRLSGRPYNEQFF. The V gene is TRBV6-4, the J gene TRBJ2-1, with 9 bases lining up with TRBD2. The CDR3 has 15 amino acids. Germline loops: CDR1 MRHNA, CDR2 SNTAGT. After removal of 6 bases from V and 2 bases from J, the junction contained 5 bases not matched to a gene.